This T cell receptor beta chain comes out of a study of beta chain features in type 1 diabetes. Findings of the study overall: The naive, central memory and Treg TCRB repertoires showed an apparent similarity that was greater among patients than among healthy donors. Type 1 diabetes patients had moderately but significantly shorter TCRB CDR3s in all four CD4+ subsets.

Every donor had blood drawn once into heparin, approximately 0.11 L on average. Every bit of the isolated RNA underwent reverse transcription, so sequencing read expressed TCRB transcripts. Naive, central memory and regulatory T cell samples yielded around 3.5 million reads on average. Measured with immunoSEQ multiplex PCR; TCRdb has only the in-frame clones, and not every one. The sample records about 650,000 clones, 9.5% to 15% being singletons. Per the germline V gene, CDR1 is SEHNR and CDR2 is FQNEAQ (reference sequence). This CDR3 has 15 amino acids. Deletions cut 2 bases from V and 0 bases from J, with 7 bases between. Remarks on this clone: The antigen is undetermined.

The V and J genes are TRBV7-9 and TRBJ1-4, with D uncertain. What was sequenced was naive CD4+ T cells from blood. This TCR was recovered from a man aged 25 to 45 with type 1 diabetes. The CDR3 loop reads CASSLTDTTNEKLFF. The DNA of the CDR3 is TGTGCCAGCAGCTTAACAGATACAACTAATGAAAAACTGTTTTTT.